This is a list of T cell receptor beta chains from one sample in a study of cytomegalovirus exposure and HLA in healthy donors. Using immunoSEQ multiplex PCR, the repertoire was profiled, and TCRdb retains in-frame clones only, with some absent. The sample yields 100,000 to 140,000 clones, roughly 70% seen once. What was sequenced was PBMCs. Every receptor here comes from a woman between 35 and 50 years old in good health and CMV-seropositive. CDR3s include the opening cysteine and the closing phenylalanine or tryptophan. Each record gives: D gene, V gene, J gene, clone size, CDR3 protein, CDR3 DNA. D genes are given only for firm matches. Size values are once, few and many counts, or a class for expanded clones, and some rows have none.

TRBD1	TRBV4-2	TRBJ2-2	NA	CASSQGTGSNTGELFF	TGTGCCAGCAGCCAGGGGACAGGGAGTAACACCGGGGAGCTGTTTTTT
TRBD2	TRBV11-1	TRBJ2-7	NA	CASSIGTSGGSYEQYF	TGTGCCAGCAGCATAGGGACTAGCGGGGGATCCTACGAGCAGTACTTC
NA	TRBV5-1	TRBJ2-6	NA	CASMGQPSSGANVLTF	TGCGCCAGCATGGGCCAGCCGAGCTCTGGGGCCAACGTCCTGACTTTC
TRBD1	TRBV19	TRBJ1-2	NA	CASRDRDSSYGYTF	TGTGCCAGTAGGGACAGGGACTCGTCCTATGGCTACACCTTC
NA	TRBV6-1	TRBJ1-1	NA	CASLVNDGSNTEAFF	TGTGCCAGCCTAGTAAACGACGGATCGAACACTGAAGCTTTCTTT
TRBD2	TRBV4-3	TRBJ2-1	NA	CASSPSLAGGGNEQFF	TGCGCCAGCAGCCCTTCACTAGCGGGGGGCGGCAATGAGCAGTTCTTC
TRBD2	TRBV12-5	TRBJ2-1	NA	CASQLAGSYNEQFF	TGTGCTTCCCAGCTAGCGGGGAGTTACAATGAGCAGTTCTTC
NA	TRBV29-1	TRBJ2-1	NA	CSVAQAFYNEQFF	TGCAGCGTTGCACAGGCGTTCTACAATGAGCAGTTCTTC
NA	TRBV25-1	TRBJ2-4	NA	CASSETEAQAAENIQYF	TGTGCCAGCAGTGAAACGGAGGCACAAGCAGCAGAAAACATTCAGTACTTC
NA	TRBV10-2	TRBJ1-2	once	CASSESRDSYGYTF	TGCGCCAGCAGTGAGTCGCGAGACAGCTATGGCTACACCTTC
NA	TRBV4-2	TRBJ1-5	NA	CASSQLGQGSNQPQHF	TGTGCCAGCAGCCAGTTGGGGCAGGGTAGTAATCAGCCCCAGCATTTT
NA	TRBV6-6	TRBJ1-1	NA	CASSYGGGGGTEAFF	TGTGCCAGCAGTTACGGGGGAGGGGGAGGCACTGAAGCTTTCTTT
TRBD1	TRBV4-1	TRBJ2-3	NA	CASSTPTGPDTQYF	TGCGCCAGCAGCACCCCGACAGGGCCAGATACGCAGTATTTT
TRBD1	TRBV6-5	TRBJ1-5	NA	CASSYSGTVNQPQHF	TGTGCCAGCAGTTACTCGGGGACAGTTAATCAGCCCCAGCATTTT
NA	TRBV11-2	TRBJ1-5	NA	CASSKNRDQPQHF	TGTGCCAGCAGCAAGAACAGAGATCAGCCCCAGCATTTT
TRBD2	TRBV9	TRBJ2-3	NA	CASSVDPSGGGDTQYF	TGTGCCAGCAGCGTAGATCCTAGCGGGGGGGGAGATACGCAGTATTTT
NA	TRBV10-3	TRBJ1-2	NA	CAISGGQNYGYTF	TGTGCCATCAGTGGTGGACAGAACTATGGCTACACCTTC
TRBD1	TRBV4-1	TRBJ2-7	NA	CASSQVGGTGRYEQYF	TGCGCCAGCAGCCAAGTTGGTGGGACAGGTCGGTACGAGCAGTACTTC
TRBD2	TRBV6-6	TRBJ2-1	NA	CASSRGGNRYNEQFF	TGTGCCAGCAGCCGCGGGGGGAACCGCTACAATGAGCAGTTCTTC
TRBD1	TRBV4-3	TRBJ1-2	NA	CASSQVAGQGNYGYTF	TGCGCCAGCAGCCAAGTAGCGGGACAGGGAAACTATGGCTACACCTTC
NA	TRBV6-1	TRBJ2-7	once	CASSLEQSYEQYF	TGTGCCAGCTCCTTGGAACAGTCCTACGAGCAGTACTTC
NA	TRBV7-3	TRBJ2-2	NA	CASSYGPTGELFF	TGTGCCAGCAGCTATGGGCCGACCGGGGAGCTGTTTTTT
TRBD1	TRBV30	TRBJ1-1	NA	CAWSGQGAEAFF	TGTGCCTGGAGTGGCCAGGGGGCTGAAGCTTTCTTT
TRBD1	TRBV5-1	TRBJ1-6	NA	CASSLVSGQGDSPLHF	TGCGCCAGCAGCTTGGTCTCGGGACAGGGGGATTCACCCCTCCACTTT
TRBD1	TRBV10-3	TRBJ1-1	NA	CAIRIIDRVGTEAFF	TGTGCCATCAGGATAATTGACAGGGTCGGCACTGAAGCTTTCTTT
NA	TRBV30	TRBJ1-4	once	CAWSPGQTTNEKLFF	TGTGCCTGGAGCCCGGGACAAACCACTAATGAAAAACTGTTTTTT
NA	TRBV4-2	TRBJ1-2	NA	CASSQVPGVLVYGYTF	TGTGCCAGCAGCCAAGTACCGGGGGTATTGGTCTATGGCTACACCTTC
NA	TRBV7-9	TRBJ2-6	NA	CASGPQGGISGANVLTF	TGTGCCAGCGGCCCCCAGGGGGGTATCTCTGGGGCCAACGTCCTGACTTTC
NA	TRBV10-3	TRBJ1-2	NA	CAISEGRMSGYTF	TGTGCCATCAGTGAGGGCCGCATGTCGGGCTACACCTTC
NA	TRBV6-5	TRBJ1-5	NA	CASSYIMGGSQHF	TGTGCCAGCAGTTACATTATGGGGGGGTCCCAGCATTTT
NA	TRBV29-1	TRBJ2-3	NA	CSGRGGSTDTQYF	TGCAGCGGGAGGGGCGGTAGCACAGATACGCAGTATTTT
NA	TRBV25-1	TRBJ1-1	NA	CASSEWGGNNTEAFF	TGTGCCAGCAGTGAATGGGGGGGCAACAACACTGAAGCTTTCTTT
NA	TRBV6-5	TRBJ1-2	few	CASSYQGSSHYGYTF	TGTGCCAGCAGTTATCAGGGGAGTTCTCACTATGGCTACACCTTC